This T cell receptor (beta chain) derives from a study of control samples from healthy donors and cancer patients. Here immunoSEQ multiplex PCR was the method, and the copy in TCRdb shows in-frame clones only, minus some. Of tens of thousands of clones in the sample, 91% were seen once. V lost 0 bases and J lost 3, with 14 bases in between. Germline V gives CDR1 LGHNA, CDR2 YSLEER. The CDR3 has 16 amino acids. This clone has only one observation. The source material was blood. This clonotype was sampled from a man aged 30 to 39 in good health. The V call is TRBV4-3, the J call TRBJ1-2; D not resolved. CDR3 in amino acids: CASSQDSVGVDYGYTF. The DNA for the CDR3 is TGCGCCAGCAGCCAAGATTCTGTCGGCGTGGACTATGGCTACACCTTC.